This TCR beta chain was captured by sequencing in a study of cytomegalovirus exposure and HLA in healthy donors. Only a few counts were recorded for this clone. The CDR3 has 14 residues. Germline V gene data show CDR1 as MNHNS and CDR2 as SASEGT. Trimming left V 5 bases short and J 5 bases short, with 15 bases between. Amplification used 60 Vbeta primers and 13 Jbeta primers. Sequencing was performed with immunoSEQ multiplex PCR; in TCRdb, only in-frame clones are kept and a portion is missing. In the table there are over 100,000 clones, roughly 63% of which are singletons. This receptor was taken from a woman aged 70 to 79 in good health and CMV-seropositive. V is TRBV6-1 and J is TRBJ1-1, with D maybe TRBD1 (5 bases). Sequenced: PBMCs. In DNA form, the CDR3 reads TGTGCCAGCAGTACTATTATGCAGGGAACTGAAGCTTTCTTT. This gives the protein CASSTIMQGTEAFF.